The entry below gives a single T cell receptor (beta chain) sequence along with its context. Its antigen is undetermined. V was pared by 3 bases and J by 4 bases, with 8 bases of the junction left unmatched. Per germline, CDR1 SGHAT and CDR2 FQNNGV. The CDR3 runs 16 residues. Amplification of TCR beta CDR3 regions was performed using RNA transcripts as template. A set of HTBI primers served as the primers for a first-round RT-PCR of the TCR CDR3. TCRdb re-analysed the multiplex PCR reads in MiXCR, keeping a single row per CDR3 protein. The sample shows 300,000 to 500,000 distinct CDR3 sequences, 11% to 15% of them seen only once. This sample is part of a study of T cells in Graves' hyperthyroidism and ophthalmopathy. The study's findings and limits: Ophthalmopathy could be told apart from stable hyperthyroidism with a 13 V-J model. Model output signaled ophthalmopathy a median 6.5 months ahead of onset. Blood also showed most of the thyroid clonotypes that were expanded above 0.001.

The TCR was taken from a man aged 50 to 59 with Graves' ophthalmopathy. What was sequenced was blood. The chain links TRBV11-2 to TRBJ2-3, with 9 positions matching TRBD2. The CDR3 reads CASSFGGRGGADTQYF. The CDR3 DNA sequence: TGTGCCAGCAGCTTCGGGGGGCGGGGGGGGGCAGATACGCAGTATTTT.